The next 10 T cell receptor beta chains were all read from a single sample in a study of T cells in Graves' hyperthyroidism and ophthalmopathy. Amplification of TCR beta CDR3 regions was performed using RNA transcripts as template. TCR CDR3 underwent first-round RT-PCR with the HTBI primer set. MiXCR, applied by TCRdb to the multiplex PCR reads, yields one record per CDR3 protein. The table lists more than 450,000 distinct CDR3 sequences, just under 20% of them singletons. The sample comprised blood. The receptors come from a man between 35 and 55 years old with Graves' ophthalmopathy.

This clonotype was observed a few times. The chain links TRBV9 to TRBJ2-3; TRBD2 might be the D (5 bases). With 4 bases removed from V and 4 bases from J, the gap between germline ends came to 16 bases. This CDR3 has 15 residues. Germline V gene data show CDR1 as SGDLS and CDR2 as YYNGEE. CDR3: CASSPSSGNADTQYF. The CDR3 nucleotides read TGTGCCAGCAGCCCCAGCTCCGGGAACGCAGATACGCAGTATTTT.

This clonotype occurred many times. The chain couples TRBV10-3 to TRBJ2-3; D call uncertain. Trimming shortened V by 11 bases and J by 0 bases, and 12 bases separated the two germline ends. The CDR3 is 13 amino acids. Germline values: CDR1 ENHRY, CDR2 SYGVKD. The DNA for the CDR3 is TGTGCCTCGACATATCACAGCACAGATACGCAGTATTTT. Protein product: CASTYHSTDTQYF.

The chain combines TRBV27 with TRBJ2-5; 13 bases align to TRBD2. This CDR3 spans 19 amino acids. Germline CDR1 is MNHEY and CDR2 is SMNVEV (reference sequence). Trimming at V came to 5 bases and at J to 2 bases, leaving 14 bases not matched to a gene. The CDR3 loop is CASSLDGTSGIRVQETQYF. DNA for the CDR3: TGTGCCAGCAGTCTAGACGGGACTAGCGGGATACGGGTACAAGAGACCCAGTACTTC.

This clonotype was observed many times. V and J are TRBV28 and TRBJ2-7; D perhaps matches TRBD2 (6 bases). The CDR3 extends over 15 amino acids. V was clipped by 6 bases and J by 2 bases, with 17 bases between them. CDR1 and CDR2 from the germline V gene are MDHEN and SYDVKM. The CDR3 reads CASSPPAGVPYEQYF. The CDR3 bases are TGTGCCAGCAGCCCCCCAGCGGGTGTTCCCTACGAGCAGTACTTC. The full variable domain, completed using reference TRBV28 and TRBJ2-7, is DVKVTQSSRYLVKRTGEKVFLECVQDMDHENMFWYRQDPGLGLRLIYFSYDVKMKEKGDIPEGYSVSREKKERFSLILESASTNQTSMYLCASSPPAGVPYEQYFGPGTRLTVT.

V gene TRBV7-9 combines with J gene TRBJ2-7, with 11 positions matching TRBD2. The CDR3 covers 16 residues. Germline assignment: CDR1 SEHNR and CDR2 FQNEAQ (reference sequence). Unmatched junction bases numbered 10, after V lost 6 bases and J lost 3 bases. The CDR3 DNA sequence: TGTGCCAGCAGTGGGATCGGGACTAGCGGCTACTACGAGCAGTACTTC. This translates into CASSGIGTSGYYEQYF.

The rearrangement links TRBV4-3 to TRBJ1-1, with unresolved D. This CDR3 has 15 residues. In germline, CDR1 is LGHNA, CDR2 YSLEER. Deletions cut 2 bases from V and 1 base from J, with 11 bases between. The CDR3 is CASSQTHYSNTEAFF. In DNA form, the CDR3 reads TGCGCCAGCAGCCAAACACACTATTCGAACACTGAAGCTTTCTTT.

Worth noting for this clonotype: One end of the junction does not line up with germline, which may come from a read error. The chain joins TRBV6-2 or TRBV6-3 to TRBJ1-1; a weak D match, TRBD1 (5 bases). The germline CDR1 and CDR2 sequences are MNHEY and SVGEGT. This CDR3 is 12 amino acids long. The DNA for the CDR3 is TGTGCCAGCAGTTTCCCGACAGCAGAGGCTTCCTTT. Translation: CASSFPTAEASF.

This clonotype was seen many times. This sequence joins TRBV12-3 or TRBV12-4 and TRBJ2-5; D uncertain. The CDR3 is 14 residues long. Between the trimmed V and J ends, which lost 2 bases and 1 base, there was a span of 8 bases. CDR3 protein: CASSLWVTQETQYF. CDR3 DNA: TGTGCCAGCAGTTTATGGGTAACCCAAGAGACCCAGTACTTC.

This clonotype was picked up a small number of times. The V call is TRBV27, the J call TRBJ1-6, with 7 bases identical to TRBD1. Germline trimming cut 5 bases from V and 9 bases from J; bases unmatched to any gene: 10. This CDR3 contains 15 residues. Germline V gives CDR1 MNHEY, CDR2 SMNVEV (reference sequence). CDR3 coding DNA: TGTGCCAGCAGTGAGCGGACAGGATTTACTTCACCCCTCCACTTT. As protein: CASSERTGFTSPLHF.

This clonotype was found many times. The rearrangement joins TRBV6-5 to TRBJ1-1; 10 bases line up with TRBD1. V lost 0 bases, J lost 4 bases, and 2 bases stayed unmatched. The length of the CDR3 is 15 residues. The germline V gene encodes CDR1 MNHEY and CDR2 SVGAGI. CDR3: CASSYSGQGFTEAFF. CDR3 nucleotides: TGTGCCAGCAGTTACTCGGGACAGGGGTTCACTGAAGCTTTCTTT.